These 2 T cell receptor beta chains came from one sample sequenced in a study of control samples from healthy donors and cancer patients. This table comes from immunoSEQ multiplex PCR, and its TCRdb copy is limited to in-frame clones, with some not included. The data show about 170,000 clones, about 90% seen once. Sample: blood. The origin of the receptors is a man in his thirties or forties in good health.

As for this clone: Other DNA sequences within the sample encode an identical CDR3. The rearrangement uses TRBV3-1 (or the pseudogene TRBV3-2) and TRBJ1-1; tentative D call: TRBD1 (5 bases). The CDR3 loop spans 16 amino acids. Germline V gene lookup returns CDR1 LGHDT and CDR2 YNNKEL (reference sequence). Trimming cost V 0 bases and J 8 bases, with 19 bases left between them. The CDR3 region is CASSQDRGQGMGEAFF. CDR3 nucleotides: TGTGCCAGCAGCCAAGATAGGGGTCAGGGAATGGGCGAAGCTTTCTTT.

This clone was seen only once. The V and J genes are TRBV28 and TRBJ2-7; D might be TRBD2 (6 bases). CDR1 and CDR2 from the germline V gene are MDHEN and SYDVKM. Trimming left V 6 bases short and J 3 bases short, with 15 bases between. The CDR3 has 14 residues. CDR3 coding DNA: TGTGCCAGCAGGGAGGGACGGTTGGACTACGAGCAGTACTTC. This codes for CASREGRLDYEQYF.